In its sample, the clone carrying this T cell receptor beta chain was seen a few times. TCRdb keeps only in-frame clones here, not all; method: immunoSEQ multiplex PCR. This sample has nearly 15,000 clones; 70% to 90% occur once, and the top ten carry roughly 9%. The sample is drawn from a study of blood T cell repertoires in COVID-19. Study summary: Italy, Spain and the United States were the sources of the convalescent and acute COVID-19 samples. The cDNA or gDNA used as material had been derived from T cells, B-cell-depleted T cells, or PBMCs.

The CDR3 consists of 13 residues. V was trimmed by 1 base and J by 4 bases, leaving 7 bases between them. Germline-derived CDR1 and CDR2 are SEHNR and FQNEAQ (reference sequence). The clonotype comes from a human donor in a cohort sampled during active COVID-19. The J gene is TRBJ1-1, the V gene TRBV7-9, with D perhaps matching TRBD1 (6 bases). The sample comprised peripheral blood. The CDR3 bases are TGTGCCAGCAGCTTAGAAGGGGGCACTGAAGCTTTCTTT. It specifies CASSLEGGTEAFF.